The 10 T cell receptor beta chains below all came from one sample that was sequenced in a study of vaccination effects on CD4 cells after COVID-19. Method: immunoSEQ multiplex PCR; TCRdb's copy keeps in-frame clones and lacks some. The sample holds tens of thousands of clones, approximately 70% seen once. These receptors have no identified antigens. Sequencing was preceded by expansion of antigen-specific CD4+ T cells with viral peptide pools in the ViraFEST assay. Between days 9 and 11 of culture, CD4+ T cells were separated out. Among the vaccine recipients, none had a prior SARS-CoV-2 infection, and nucleocapsid antibodies were negative. This specimen consisted of CD4+ T cells from PBMCs cultured with SARS-CoV-2 spike peptides, obtained before COVID-19 vaccination. These receptor sequences come from a human donor who received a COVID-19 vaccine.

J is TRBJ1-2 and V is TRBV7-9, with D unclear. The CDR3 has 12 residues. V was clipped by 1 base and J by 7 bases, with 7 bases between them. Germline CDR1 reads SEHNR; CDR2 reads FQNEAQ (reference sequence). The DNA for the CDR3 is TGTGCCAGCAGCTTAGTAACCTTTGGCTACACCTTC. This codes for CASSLVTFGYTF. Combining the CDR3 with reference TRBV7-9 and TRBJ1-2 gives the whole variable domain DTGVSQNPRHKITKRGQNVTFRCDPISEHNRLYWYRQTLGQGPEFLTYFQNEAQLEKSRLLSDRFSAERPKGSFSTLEIQRTEQGDSAMYLCASSLVTFGYTFGSGTRLTVV.

V gene TRBV14 combines with J gene TRBJ2-7; D remains unclear. The CDR3 has 15 residues. V lost 1 base and J lost 0, with 10 bases in between. Germline CDR1 and CDR2: SGHDN and FVKESK. CDR3 residues: CASSQVGESSYEQYF. The CDR3 DNA is TGTGCCAGCAGCCAAGTGGGCGAAAGCTCCTACGAGCAGTACTTC.

The table lists this clone with a few counts. This chain links TRBV11-2 with TRBJ2-7, with D tentatively TRBD1 (5 bases). Per the germline V gene, CDR1 is SGHAT and CDR2 is FQNNGV. CDR3 length equals 13 residues. The germline V and J ends were trimmed by 3 bases and 1 base, with 7 bases remaining between them. CDR3: CASSFQGSYEQYF. The CDR3 DNA follows: TGTGCCAGCAGCTTTCAGGGATCCTACGAGCAGTACTTC. Variable domain in full (rest from reference TRBV11-2 and TRBJ2-7): EAGVAQSPRYKIIEKRQSVAFWCNPISGHATLYWYQQILGQGPKLLIQFQNNGVVDDSQLPKDRFSAERLKGVDSTLKIQPAKLEDSAVYLCASSFQGSYEQYFGPGTRLTVT.

CDR3 nucleotides: TGTGCCAGCAGCGAGAGGGGACTAGCGGGGGGAGATACGCAGTATTTT. This gives the protein CASSERGLAGGDTQYF. This chain uses TRBV9 with TRBJ2-3; 15 bases match TRBD2. Germline lookup yields CDR1 SGDLS and CDR2 YYNGEE. The CDR3 consists of 16 residues. The ends lost 3 bases at V and 5 bases at J; junction bases unmatched: 4.

This chain joins TRBV6-1 and TRBJ1-6; TRBD1 matches at 7 bases. Germline V gene data show CDR1 as MNHNS and CDR2 as SASEGT. V shed 0 bases and J 7 bases; nucleotides not matched to a gene: 3. The CDR3 runs 15 residues. DNA for the CDR3: TGTGCCAGCAGTGAAGCTCAGGACAGGAATTCACCCCTCCACTTT. The encoded protein is CASSEAQDRNSPLHF.

This clone was counted once. The V gene is TRBV7-2, the J gene TRBJ2-3; 7 bases fit TRBD1. There are 14 residues in the CDR3. V dropped 5 bases and J dropped 6; count of bases not matched to a gene: 8. Looked up from germline, CDR1 is SGHTA and CDR2 is FQGNSA. In DNA, the CDR3 is TGTGCCAGCAGCCAAAGGGGGCAAAGGGATACGCAGTATTTT. The encoded protein is CASSQRGQRDTQYF. The full variable domain, completed using reference TRBV7-2 and TRBJ2-3, is GAGVSQSPSNKVTEKGKDVELRCDPISGHTALYWYRQSLGQGLEFLIYFQGNSAPDKSGLPSDRFSAERTGGSVSTLTIQRTQQEDSAVYLCASSQRGQRDTQYFGPGTRLTVL.

The rearrangement joins TRBV27 to TRBJ2-4, with 9 bases identical to TRBD1. The V gene end was trimmed by 9 bases and the J gene end by 0 bases; junction bases not matched to a gene: 9. CDR1 and CDR2 from the germline V gene are MNHEY and SMNVEV (reference sequence). The CDR3 is 16 residues long. In DNA, the CDR3 is TGTGCCAGTGGCCCGGGACAGGGTATAGCCAAAAACATTCAGTACTTC. Protein product: CASGPGQGIAKNIQYF.

V gene TRBV11-2 combines with J gene TRBJ1-1, with D perhaps TRBD1 (5 bases). The CDR3 consists of 14 residues. Germline V gene lookup returns CDR1 SGHAT and CDR2 FQNNGV. V was pared by 3 bases and J by 1 base, with 9 bases between. The CDR3 loop is CASSFGQGNTEAFF. In nucleotides, the CDR3 is TGTGCCAGCAGCTTTGGGCAGGGGAACACTGAAGCTTTCTTT.

This rearrangement joins TRBV7-7 to TRBJ2-5, with D perhaps TRBD1 (5 bases). V gave up 3 bases and J gave up 0 bases, with 11 bases separating them. CDR3 size: 15 residues. CDR1 and CDR2 from the germline V gene are SSHAT and FNYEAQ (reference sequence). CDR3 nucleotides: TGTGCCAGCAGCTTCGGCAGGGTTTACCAAGAGACCCAGTACTTC. As protein: CASSFGRVYQETQYF.

J is TRBJ1-2 and V is TRBV6-1; TRBD1 agrees at 10 bases. J gave up 4 bases and V 3 bases, and 5 bases lay outside the gene matches. CDR3 length equals 15 residues. Germline assignment: CDR1 MNHNS and CDR2 SASEGT. The CDR3 is CASSEGQGPFYGYTF. In DNA form, the CDR3 reads TGTGCCAGCAGTGAGGGACAGGGGCCCTTCTATGGCTACACCTTC.